This T cell receptor (beta chain) was recorded in a study of blood T cell repertoires in COVID-19. Turning to the study itself: Whether acute or convalescent, the COVID-19 samples came from the United States, Italy and Spain.

Source study methods: Estimation of nucleated cell counts relied on the amplification of reference gene primers. The table came from immunoSEQ multiplex PCR; TCRdb's copy has only in-frame clones and leaves some out. V, J and clone size are those of that table, while D and trimming were read from the DNA. Here the sample spans more than 200,000 clones, 85% to 90% being singletons. CDR3 length: 15 amino acids. The V gene's germline CDR1 is ENHRY and CDR2 SYGVKD. Trimming took 6 bases from V and 4 from J; bases not matched to a gene: 5. This receptor was taken from a man aged 80 or over with acute or convalescent COVID-19. Sequenced input: peripheral blood. The genes are TRBV10-3 and TRBJ2-2; TRBD2 agrees at 10 bases. As DNA, the CDR3 is TGTGCCATCAGCCCAGCGGGAGGGGGCACCGGGGAGCTGTTTTTT. This codes for CAISPAGGGTGELFF.